This T cell receptor beta chain was observed in a study of shared clonotypes between healthy human individuals. The study, taken as a whole, reports: With a handful of donors compared, 4.5% to 6.5% of naive CD4 clonotypes were shared.

Of note for this clone: The target antigen is unknown.

Per the germline V gene, CDR1 is SEHNR and CDR2 is FQNEAQ (reference sequence). J gave up 2 bases and V 3 bases, and 4 bases lay outside the gene matches. CDR3 size: 14 residues. Naive CD8 cells lacked CD45RO and underwent positive selection for CCR7, leaving out terminally differentiated effector memory CD45RA+ cells. Several immunoSEQ plates received, in even portions, the genomic DNA of each subset. Assay: immunoSEQ multiplex PCR; the TCRdb copy retains only in-frame clones and omits some. The sample has hundreds of thousands of clones, about 96% seen once. This TCR derives from a woman aged 25 to 39 in good health. This chain links TRBV7-9 with TRBJ2-7; 7 bases are shared with TRBD1. The sequencing input was naive CD8+ T cells sorted from blood. CDR3 DNA: TGTGCCAGCAGCTTCGAAGGGGGCCCCTACGAGCAGTACTTC. This encodes CASSFEGGPYEQYF.